These T cell receptor beta chains were read from a single sample in a study of T cell repertoires in cytomegalovirus infection. TCRdb fed the reads into MiXCR, producing one record per CDR3 protein. The data contain 700,000 to 850,000 distinct CDR3 sequences, approximately 32% of them seen just once; the ten biggest clones take up 12%. Their antigens remain unidentified. The starting material was cultured CD8+ T cells from PBMCs, obtained from culture after CMV antigen stimulation. These receptors all come from a human donor in good health (CMV status not recorded). Some clones in this sample may be carry-over from other donors' samples. Each CDR3 is given with its conserved first and last residue. D genes are given only for firm matches. Clone size is stated in some rows and not others, as once, few, many or a class when expanded.

size,J,D,length,V,CDR3,DNA
.,TRBJ1-2,TRBD1,14,TRBV9,CASRSGGEGYGYTF,TGTGCCAGCAGGTCAGGGGGAGAGGGCTATGGCTACACCTTC
.,TRBJ2-5,TRBD2,13,TRBV12-3/TRBV12-4,CASSLMGGTTQYF,TGTGCCAGCAGTTTAATGGGGGGGACCACCCAGTACTTC
.,TRBJ2-7,TRBD1,13,TRBV19,CASNARDSYKQYF,TGTGCCAGTAACGCCCGGGACAGCTATAAGCAGTACTTC
.,TRBJ2-3,TRBD2,16,TRBV18,CASSPLAGGDGDTQYF,TGTGCCAGCTCACCACTAGCGGGGGGCGATGGAGATACGCAGTATTTT
.,TRBJ2-7,.,16,TRBV6-1,CASRHKSGRTSYEQYF,TGTGCCAGCAGGCACAAGTCGGGACGGACTTCCTACGAGCAGTACTTC
.,TRBJ2-3,.,15,TRBV9,CASSVGKRGTDTQYF,TGTGCCAGCAGCGTAGGGAAGCGGGGCACAGATACGCAGTATTTT
few,TRBJ1-1,.,17,TRBV6-1,CASSYLKQGIRNTEAFF,TGTGCCAGCAGTTATCTGAAGCAGGGGATAAGGAACACTGAAGCTTTCTTT
.,TRBJ2-7,TRBD1,15,TRBV4-1,CASSQPGQESYEQYF,TGCGCCAGCAGCCAACCGGGACAGGAAAGCTACGAGCAGTACTTC
.,TRBJ1-1,.,14,TRBV11-2,CASSPTGSVTEAFF,TGTGCCAGCAGCCCAACAGGGAGTGTTACTGAAGCTTTCTTT
few,TRBJ1-1,.,13,TRBV6-2/TRBV6-3,CATKPRGVSEAFF,TGTGCCACCAAACCGAGGGGAGTCTCTGAAGCTTTCTTT
.,TRBJ2-7,.,13,TRBV5-1,CATRPLESYEQYF,TGCGCCACCCGCCCACTAGAATCCTACGAGCAGTACTTC
.,TRBJ2-5,TRBD1,14,TRBV2,CASREGQGSETQYF,TGTGCCAGCAGAGAAGGACAGGGGTCGGAGACCCAGTACTTC
.,TRBJ2-5,.,13,TRBV2,CASSGRYQETQYF,TGTGCCAGCAGTGGGCGGTACCAAGAGACCCAGTACTTC
.,TRBJ2-2,.,18,TRBV12-3/TRBV12-4,CASSSIWRDSANTGELFF,TGTGCCAGCAGTTCCATATGGCGGGACAGCGCGAACACCGGGGAGCTGTTTTTT
few,TRBJ2-1,TRBD1,13,TRBV14,CASSQDDRGRQFF,TGTGCCAGCAGCCAAGATGACAGGGGGCGTCAGTTCTTC
once,TRBJ1-2,.,16,TRBV7-6,CASRHPRVSSDYGYTF,TGTGCCAGCAGACACCCGCGGGTTTCCAGCGACTATGGCTACACCTTC
few,TRBJ2-7,.,15,TRBV27,CASSPSGSWYYGQYF,TGTGCCAGCAGTCCCTCGGGCAGTTGGTACTACGGGCAGTACTTC
.,TRBJ1-6,TRBD1,16,TRBV20-1,CSAQGVGESYNSPLHF,TGCAGTGCCCAGGGGGTTGGGGAGTCCTATAATTCACCCCTCCACTTT
.,TRBJ1-2,.,15,TRBV4-1,CASSQVADLNYGYTF,TGCGCCAGCAGCCAAGTCGCTGACTTAAACTATGGCTACACCTTC
.,TRBJ1-1,.,12,TRBV4-2,CASSQDGFEAFF,TGTGCCAGCAGCCAGGACGGTTTTGAAGCTTTCTTT
.,TRBJ1-6,.,18,TRBV4-3,CASSQDKWQGTYNSPLHF,TGCGCCAGCAGCCAAGATAAGTGGCAGGGGACCTATAATTCACCCCTCCACTTT
few,TRBJ1-2,TRBD1,14,TRBV12-3/TRBV12-4,CASSSTTGFRGYTF,TGTGCCAGCAGTTCTACGACAGGGTTTCGTGGCTACACCTTC
few,TRBJ2-1,TRBD2,20,TRBV12-3/TRBV12-4,CASRGLTGTSGGFGYNEQFF,TGTGCCAGCAGGGGCCTCACCGGGACTAGCGGGGGGTTTGGGTACAATGAGCAGTTCTTC
.,TRBJ1-2,.,15,TRBV28,CASSTNWPGTYGYTF,TGTGCCAGCAGTACTAATTGGCCGGGGACCTATGGCTACACCTTC
.,TRBJ2-7,.,15,TRBV7-9,CASSLYLVGGDEQYF,TGTGCCAGCAGCTTATATTTGGTCGGGGGCGACGAGCAGTACTTC
few,TRBJ2-3,.,14,TRBV19,CASSRAAGADTQYF,TGTGCCAGTAGCAGAGCGGCGGGCGCCGATACGCAGTATTTT
few,TRBJ2-2,TRBD2,15,TRBV10-3,CAIPRLAGGPGELFF,TGTGCCATCCCCCGACTAGCGGGGGGGCCCGGGGAGCTGTTTTTT
.,TRBJ2-2,TRBD1,15,TRBV5-1,CASSWGQANTGELFF,TGCGCCAGCAGCTGGGGACAGGCGAACACCGGGGAGCTGTTTTTT
few,TRBJ2-7,.,13,TRBV7-8,CAINRGGSGEQYF,TGTGCCATCAACAGGGGGGGATCGGGAGAGCAGTACTTC
many,TRBJ1-2,TRBD1,16,TRBV7-2,CASSYTGGEANYGYTF,TGTGCCAGCAGCTATACAGGGGGCGAAGCTAACTATGGCTACACCTTC
.,TRBJ1-4,.,14,TRBV5-4,CASSLDWGNEKLFF,TGTGCCAGCAGCTTGGATTGGGGGAATGAAAAACTGTTTTTT